Presented here are 2 T cell receptor beta chains from one specimen sequenced in a study of cytomegalovirus exposure and HLA in healthy donors. With 60 Vbeta and 13 Jbeta primers, the PCR was carried out. Profiled with immunoSEQ multiplex PCR; TCRdb holds only in-frame clones, not every one. Seen here are around 80,000 clones, around 60% observed once, and the top ten hold roughly 4.5%. Sequencing was carried out using PBMCs. The origin of the receptors is a male donor in good health and CMV-seropositive.

The chain employs TRBV5-4 and TRBJ1-1; no clear D gene. The V gene lost 2 bases and the J gene lost 3 bases, with 8 bases spanning the gap. The CDR3 is 13 residues long. Germline values: CDR1 SGHNT, CDR2 YYREEE (reference sequence). CDR3 in DNA: TGTGCCAGCAGCTTCGGGTTCTACACTGAAGCTTTCTTT. It yields the protein CASSFGFYTEAFF.

The chain couples TRBV6-6 to TRBJ2-7; 8 bases align to TRBD2. The J segment lost 5 bases and the V segment lost 10 bases, leaving 13 bases of the junction unmatched. Germline values: CDR1 MNHNY, CDR2 SVGAGI (reference sequence). This CDR3 contains 14 residues. The CDR3 sequence is CATPPGGARDEQYF. DNA of the CDR3: TGTGCCACCCCTCCGGGGGGGGCAAGGGACGAGCAGTACTTC.